The source of this TCR beta chain is a study of blood T cell repertoires in COVID-19. For the study at large: Samples taken during acute and convalescent COVID-19 were collected in the United States, Italy and Spain. T cells, B-cell-depleted T cells, or PBMCs provided the cDNA or gDNA that served as material.

Per the study methods: How many nucleated cells were present was estimated from reference gene primer amplification. Clones were read by immunoSEQ multiplex PCR, and TCRdb kept only the in-frame ones, dropping some. From that table come the V and J calls and clone size; the DNA was used to work out D and trimming. The table has some 130,000 clones, 70% to 90% seen once; the top ten hold around 3.4%. V dropped 5 bases and J dropped 9; count of bases not matched to a gene: 9. CDR3 length: 13 amino acids. Germline loops: CDR1 SQVTM, CDR2 ANQGSEA. This sequence joins TRBV29-1 and TRBJ2-1; the match to TRBD2 covers 8 bases. The sequence was obtained from a woman in her sixties or seventies with acute or convalescent COVID-19. Sequenced: peripheral blood. CDR3 bases: TGCAGCGTTACACTAGCGGCGTTACCTGAGCAGTTCTTC. Translation: CSVTLAALPEQFF.